The clone carrying this TCR beta chain was seen only a few times. A TCRbeta library incorporating unique molecular identifiers was prepared. MiXCR, applied by TCRdb to the PCR reads, yields one record per CDR3 protein. The table has around 600,000 distinct CDR3 sequences, around 17% seen once. This sample was taken from a study of T-cell reconstitution after alpha-beta-depleted transplantation in children. CDR1 and CDR2 (germline): LGHNA, YSLEER. V lost 1 base, J lost 4 bases, and 13 bases lay in between. The CDR3 length is 15 residues. The rearrangement links TRBV4-3 to TRBJ2-5, with unresolved D. This TCR came from a human donor who donated a stem cell graft to a child with acute myeloid leukemia. The sample was PBMCs from the stem cell graft donor, taken from the stem cell graft. The CDR3 nucleotides are TGCGCCAGCAGCCAAGCTGTAAACCAGGCAGAGACCCAGTACTTC. Protein product: CASSQAVNQAETQYF.